The source of this T cell receptor (beta chain) is a study of CD8+CD57+ T cells in acquired aplastic anemia. Study in general: Across the sorted CD4+ and CD8+ cells, DNA amounts averaged roughly 3 ug.

Genomic DNA constituted the template upon which TCR beta VDJ and CDR3 profiling was performed. TCRdb reprocessed the reads with MiXCR, giving one entry per CDR3 protein. The sample consists of roughly 180,000 distinct CDR3 sequences, approximately 48% of them appearing once. This clonotype was recorded at least ten times. An expansion of CD8+CD57+ cells by flow cytometry had been shown in patients chosen for sequencing. The source of this sequence is a human donor with aplastic anemia. The sequenced material came from sorted CD4+, CD8+, or CD8+CD57+ T cells (not recorded which) from PBMCs.

CDR3 DNA: TGTGCCAGCAGCCCACCATTAACCGACGAGCAGTACTTC. This gives the protein CASSPPLTDEQYF. The V and J genes are TRBV12-3 or TRBV12-4 and TRBJ2-7; D is undetermined. V gave up 6 bases and J gave up 5 bases, with 14 bases separating them. The CDR3 consists of 13 residues.